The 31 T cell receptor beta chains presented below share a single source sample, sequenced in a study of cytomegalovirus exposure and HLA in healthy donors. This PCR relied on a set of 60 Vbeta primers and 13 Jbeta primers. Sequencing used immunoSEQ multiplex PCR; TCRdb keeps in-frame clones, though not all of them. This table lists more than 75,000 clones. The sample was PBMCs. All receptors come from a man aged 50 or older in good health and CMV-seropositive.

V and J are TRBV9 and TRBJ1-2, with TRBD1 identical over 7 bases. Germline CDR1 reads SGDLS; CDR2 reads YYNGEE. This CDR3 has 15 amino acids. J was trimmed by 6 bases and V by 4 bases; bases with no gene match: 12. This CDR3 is CASSLQLGTDDGYTF. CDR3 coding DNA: TGTGCCAGCAGCCTCCAGCTTGGGACAGACGATGGCTACACCTTC.

CDR3 bases: TGTGCCAGCAGTCCGACGGAGACTAAAGAGACCCAGTACTTC. Translation: CASSPTETKETQYF. The V and J genes are TRBV2 and TRBJ2-5, with D perhaps TRBD2 (5 bases). This CDR3 contains 14 residues. Germline V gene data show CDR1 as SNHLY and CDR2 as FYNNEI. Trimming took off 5 bases at V and 3 bases at J, with 13 bases between the two ends. The full variable domain, completed using reference TRBV2 and TRBJ2-5, is EPEVTQTPSHQVTQMGQEVILRCVPISNHLYFYWYRQILGQKVEFLVSFYNNEISEKSEIFDDQFSVERPDGSNFTLKIRSTKLEDSAMYFCASSPTETKETQYFGPGTRLLVL.

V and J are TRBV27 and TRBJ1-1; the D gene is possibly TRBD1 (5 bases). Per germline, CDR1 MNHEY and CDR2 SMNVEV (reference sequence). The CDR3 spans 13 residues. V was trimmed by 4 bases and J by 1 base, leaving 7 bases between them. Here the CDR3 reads CASSWGENTEAFF. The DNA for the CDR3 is TGTGCCAGCAGTTGGGGGGAGAACACTGAAGCTTTCTTT.

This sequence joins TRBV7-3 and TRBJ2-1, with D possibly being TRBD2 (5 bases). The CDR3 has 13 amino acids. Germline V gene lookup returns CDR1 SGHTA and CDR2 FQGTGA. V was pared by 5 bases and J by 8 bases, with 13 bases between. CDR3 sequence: CASSQIPGYEQFF. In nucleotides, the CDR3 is TGTGCCAGCAGCCAAATTCCGGGGTATGAGCAGTTCTTC.

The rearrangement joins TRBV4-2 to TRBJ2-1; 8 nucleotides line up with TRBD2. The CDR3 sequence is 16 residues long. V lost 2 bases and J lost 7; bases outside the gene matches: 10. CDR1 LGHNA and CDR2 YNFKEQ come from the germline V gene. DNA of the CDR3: TGTGCCAGCAGCCAACACCCCAGCGGGAGTAGAAATGAGCAGTTCTTC. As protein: CASSQHPSGSRNEQFF.

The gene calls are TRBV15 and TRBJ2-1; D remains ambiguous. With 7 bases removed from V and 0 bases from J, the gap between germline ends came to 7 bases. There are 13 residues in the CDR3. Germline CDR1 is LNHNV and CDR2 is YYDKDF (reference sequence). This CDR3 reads CATKRSSYNEQFF. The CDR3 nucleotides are TGTGCCACCAAAAGGAGCTCCTACAATGAGCAGTTCTTC. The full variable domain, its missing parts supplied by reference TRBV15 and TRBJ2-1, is DAMVIQNPRYQVTQFGKPVTLSCSQTLNHNVMYWYQQKSSQAPKLLFHYYDKDFNNEADTPDNFQSRRPNTSFCFLDIRSPGLGDTAMYLCATKRSSYNEQFFGPGTRLTVL.

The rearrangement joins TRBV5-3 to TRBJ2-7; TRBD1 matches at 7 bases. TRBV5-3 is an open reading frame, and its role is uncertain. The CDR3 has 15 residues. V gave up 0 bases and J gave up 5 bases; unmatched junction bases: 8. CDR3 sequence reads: CARSLGGQVSDEQYV. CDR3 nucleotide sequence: TGTGCCAGAAGCTTGGGTGGACAGGTTTCGGACGAGCAGTACGTC.

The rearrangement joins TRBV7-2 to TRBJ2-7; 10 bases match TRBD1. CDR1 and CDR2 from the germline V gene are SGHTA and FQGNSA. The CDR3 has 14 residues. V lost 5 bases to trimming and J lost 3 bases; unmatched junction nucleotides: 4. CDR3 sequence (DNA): TGTGCCAGCAGCCCCGGACAGGGGGTCTACGAGCAGTACTTC. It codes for CASSPGQGVYEQYF.

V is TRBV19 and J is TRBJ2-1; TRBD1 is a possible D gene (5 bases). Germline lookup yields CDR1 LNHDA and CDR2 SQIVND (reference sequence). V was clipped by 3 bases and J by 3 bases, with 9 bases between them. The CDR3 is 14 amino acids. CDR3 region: CASSIDSNYNEQFF. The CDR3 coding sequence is TGTGCCAGTAGTATTGACAGCAACTACAATGAGCAGTTCTTC. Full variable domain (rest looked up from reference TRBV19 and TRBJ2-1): DGGITQSPKYLFRKEGQNVTLSCEQNLNHDAMYWYRQDPGQGLRLIYYSQIVNDFQKGDIAEGYSVSREKKESFPLTVTSAQKNPTAFYLCASSIDSNYNEQFFGPGTRLTVL.

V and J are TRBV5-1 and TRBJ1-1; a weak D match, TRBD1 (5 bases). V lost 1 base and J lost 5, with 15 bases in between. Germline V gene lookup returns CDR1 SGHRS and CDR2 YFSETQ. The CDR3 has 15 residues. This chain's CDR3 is CASSLSFGGSTEAFF. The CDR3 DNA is TGCGCCAGCAGCTTGTCCTTCGGGGGGTCGACTGAAGCTTTCTTT.

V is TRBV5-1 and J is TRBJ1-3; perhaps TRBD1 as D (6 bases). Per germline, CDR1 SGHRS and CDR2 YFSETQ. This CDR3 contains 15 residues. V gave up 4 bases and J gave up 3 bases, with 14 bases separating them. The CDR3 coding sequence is TGCGCCAGCAGCCCTTGGGGGCGCGGTGGAAACACCATATATTTT. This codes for CASSPWGRGGNTIYF.

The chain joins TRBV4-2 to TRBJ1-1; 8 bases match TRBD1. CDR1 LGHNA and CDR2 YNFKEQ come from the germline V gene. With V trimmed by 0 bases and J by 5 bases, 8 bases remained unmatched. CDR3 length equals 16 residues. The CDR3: CASSQEQGAVGTEAFF. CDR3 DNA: TGTGCCAGCAGCCAAGAGCAGGGGGCGGTGGGGACTGAAGCTTTCTTT.

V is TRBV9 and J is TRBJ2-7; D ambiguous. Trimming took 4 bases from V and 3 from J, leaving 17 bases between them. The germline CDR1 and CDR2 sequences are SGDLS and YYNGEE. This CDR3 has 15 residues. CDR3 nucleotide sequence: TGTGCCAGCAGCACTCAGGCAGAAGCCTACTACGAGCAGTACTTC. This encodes CASSTQAEAYYEQYF.

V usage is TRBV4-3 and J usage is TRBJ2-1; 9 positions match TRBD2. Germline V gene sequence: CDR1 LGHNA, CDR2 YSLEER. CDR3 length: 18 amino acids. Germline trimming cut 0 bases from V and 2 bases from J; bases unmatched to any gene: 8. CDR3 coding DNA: TGCGCCAGCAGCCAAGATTTACTTAGCGGGAGCCCCTACAATGAGCAGTTCTTC. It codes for CASSQDLLSGSPYNEQFF.

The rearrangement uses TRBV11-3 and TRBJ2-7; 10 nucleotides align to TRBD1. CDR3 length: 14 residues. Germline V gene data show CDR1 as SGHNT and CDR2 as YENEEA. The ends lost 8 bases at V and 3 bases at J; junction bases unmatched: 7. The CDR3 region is CASAPDRGSYEQYV. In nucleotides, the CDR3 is TGTGCCAGCGCCCCGGACAGGGGGAGCTACGAGCAGTACGTC.

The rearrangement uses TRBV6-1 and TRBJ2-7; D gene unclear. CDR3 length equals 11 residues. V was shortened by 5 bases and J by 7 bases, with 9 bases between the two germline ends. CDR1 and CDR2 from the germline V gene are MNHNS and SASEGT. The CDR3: CASSRRWEQYV. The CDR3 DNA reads TGTGCCAGCAGTCGGAGATGGGAGCAGTACGTC.

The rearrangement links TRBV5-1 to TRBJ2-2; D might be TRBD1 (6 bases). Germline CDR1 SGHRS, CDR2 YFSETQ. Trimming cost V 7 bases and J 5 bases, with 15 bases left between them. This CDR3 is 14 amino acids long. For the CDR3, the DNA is TGCGCCAGCGCCCGGGACACCACAACCGGGGAGCTGTTTTTT. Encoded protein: CASARDTTTGELFF.

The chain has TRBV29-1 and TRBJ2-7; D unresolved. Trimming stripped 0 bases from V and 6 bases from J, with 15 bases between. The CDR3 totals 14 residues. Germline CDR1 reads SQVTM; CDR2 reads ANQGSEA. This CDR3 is CSVEDRLPGIEQYV. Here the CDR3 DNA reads TGCAGCGTTGAAGATCGGCTTCCAGGAATCGAGCAGTACGTC.

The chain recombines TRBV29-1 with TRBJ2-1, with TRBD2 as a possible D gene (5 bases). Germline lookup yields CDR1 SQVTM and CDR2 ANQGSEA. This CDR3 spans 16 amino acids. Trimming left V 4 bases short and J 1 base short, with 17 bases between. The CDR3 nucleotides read TGCAGCGTTGCAGTCCAACCTGGGGAGTCCTACAATGAGCAGTTCTTC. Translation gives CSVAVQPGESYNEQFF.

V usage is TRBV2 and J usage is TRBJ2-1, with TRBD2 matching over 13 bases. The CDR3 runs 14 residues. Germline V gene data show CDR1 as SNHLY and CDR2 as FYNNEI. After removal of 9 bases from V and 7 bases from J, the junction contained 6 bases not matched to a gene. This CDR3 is CASRTSGRMNEQFF. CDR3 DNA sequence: TGTGCCAGTCGGACTAGCGGGAGAATGAATGAGCAGTTCTTC.

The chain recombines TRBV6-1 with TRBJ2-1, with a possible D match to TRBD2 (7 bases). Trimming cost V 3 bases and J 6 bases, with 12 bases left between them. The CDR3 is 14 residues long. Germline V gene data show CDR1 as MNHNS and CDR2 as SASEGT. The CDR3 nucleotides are TGTGCCAGCAGTGAGGCGGGGGCCCCCAATGAGCAGTTCTTC. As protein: CASSEAGAPNEQFF.

The CDR3 DNA reads TGTGCCAGTCGTGGGCTACCGAACACCGGGGAGCTGTTTTTT. Translated, it gives CASRGLPNTGELFF. V gene TRBV6-5 combines with J gene TRBJ2-2; D unclear. The CDR3 totals 14 residues. Germline loops: CDR1 MNHEY, CDR2 SVGAGI. V was pared by 9 bases and J by 0 bases, with 11 bases between.

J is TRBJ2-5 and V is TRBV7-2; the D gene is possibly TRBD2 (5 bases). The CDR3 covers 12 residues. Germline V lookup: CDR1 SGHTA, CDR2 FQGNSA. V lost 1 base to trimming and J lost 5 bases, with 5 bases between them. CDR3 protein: CASSLERETQYF. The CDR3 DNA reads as TGTGCCAGCAGCTTAGAGCGGGAGACCCAGTACTTC.

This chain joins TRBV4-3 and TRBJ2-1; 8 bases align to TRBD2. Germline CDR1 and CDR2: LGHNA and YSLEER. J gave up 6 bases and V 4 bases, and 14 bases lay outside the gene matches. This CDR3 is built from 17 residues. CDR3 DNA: TGCGCCAGCAGCCCCCGGCCCTACCAGCGGGAGTTCAATGAGCAGTTCTTC. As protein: CASSPRPYQREFNEQFF.

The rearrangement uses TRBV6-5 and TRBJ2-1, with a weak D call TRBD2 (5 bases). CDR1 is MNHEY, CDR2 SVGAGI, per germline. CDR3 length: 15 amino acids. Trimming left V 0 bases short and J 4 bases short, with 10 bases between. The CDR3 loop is CASSYSGGYYNEQFF. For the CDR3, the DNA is TGTGCCAGCAGTTACTCTGGCGGGTATTACAATGAGCAGTTCTTC.

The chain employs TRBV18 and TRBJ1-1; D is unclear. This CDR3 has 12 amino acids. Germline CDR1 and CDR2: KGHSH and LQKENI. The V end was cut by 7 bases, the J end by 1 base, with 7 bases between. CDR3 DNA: TGTGCCAGCTTAATGTCGAACACTGAAGCTTTCTTT. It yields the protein CASLMSNTEAFF.

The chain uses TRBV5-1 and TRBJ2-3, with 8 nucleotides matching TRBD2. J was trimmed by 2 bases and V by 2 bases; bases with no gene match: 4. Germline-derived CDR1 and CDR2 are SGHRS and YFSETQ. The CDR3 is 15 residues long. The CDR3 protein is CASSLSGGHTDTQYF. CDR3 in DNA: TGCGCCAGCAGCTTAAGCGGGGGACACACAGATACGCAGTATTTT.

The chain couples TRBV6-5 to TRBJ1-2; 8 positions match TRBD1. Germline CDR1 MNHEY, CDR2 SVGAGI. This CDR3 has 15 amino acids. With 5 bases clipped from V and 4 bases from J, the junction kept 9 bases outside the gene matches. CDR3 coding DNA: TGTGCCAGCAGTCAGGCAGGGGGCGCAGGCTATGGCTACACCTTC. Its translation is CASSQAGGAGYGYTF.

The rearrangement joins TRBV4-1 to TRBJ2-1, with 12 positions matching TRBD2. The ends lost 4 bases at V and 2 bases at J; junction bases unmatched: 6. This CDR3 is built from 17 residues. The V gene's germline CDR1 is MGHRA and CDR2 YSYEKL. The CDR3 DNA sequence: TGCGCCAGCAGCCCCGGACTAGCGGGGCGAACCTACAATGAGCAGTTCTTC. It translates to CASSPGLAGRTYNEQFF.

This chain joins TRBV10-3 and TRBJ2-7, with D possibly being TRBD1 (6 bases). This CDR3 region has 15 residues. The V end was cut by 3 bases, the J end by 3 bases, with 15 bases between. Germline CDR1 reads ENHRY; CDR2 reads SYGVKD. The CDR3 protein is CAISDGGGGSYEQYV. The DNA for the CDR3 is TGTGCCATCAGTGATGGGGGCGGTGGCAGCTACGAGCAGTACGTC.

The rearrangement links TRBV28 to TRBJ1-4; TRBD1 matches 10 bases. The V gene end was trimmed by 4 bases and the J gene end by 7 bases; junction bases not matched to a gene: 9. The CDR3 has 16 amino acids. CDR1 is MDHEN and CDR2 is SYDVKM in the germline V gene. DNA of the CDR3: TGTGCCAGCAGTTCCGGACAGGGGGATTGGAGTGAAAAACTGTTTTTT. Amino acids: CASSSGQGDWSEKLFF.